The clone carrying this TCR beta chain was seen once. Its antigen remains unknown. The germline CDR1 and CDR2 sequences are SGHRS and YFSETQ. V shed 4 bases and J 0 bases; nucleotides not matched to a gene: 4. The CDR3 consists of 15 residues. Produced via immunoSEQ multiplex PCR; TCRdb's table is partial and in-frame only. This table holds about 81,000 clones, 90% to 95% found once. Recipients received nonmyeloablative bone marrow transplants from related graft donors, with transient mixed chimerism. This entry comes from a study of Tregs in tolerant kidney transplant recipients. General study results and limits: Changing PCR primers prevented nucleotide comparison between some patients' samples.

The chain has TRBV5-1 and TRBJ2-1; 7 nucleotides match TRBD1. This clonotype was sampled from a human patient who received a combined kidney and bone marrow transplant. The graft donor may have contributed some T cells. Sequencing used CD4+ T cells from blood (PBMCs), obtained 24 months after the transplant. CDR3 DNA: TGCGCCAGCAGCGGGGGACAGAGCTCCTACAATGAGCAGTTCTTC. As protein: CASSGGQSSYNEQFF.